This T cell receptor beta chain was obtained from a study of immune heterogeneity within non-small cell lung tumors. The starting template was genomic DNA from bulk tumor, about 600 ng per sample. In surgery, several biopsies were collected from each primary tumor at widely spaced sites. These patients got curative surgery after being newly diagnosed with untreated non-small cell lung cancer. With 32 V and 13 J primers, multiplex PCR amplified the TCR beta CDR3. TCRdb fed the multiplex PCR reads into MiXCR, producing one record per CDR3 protein. The sample yields just over 15,000 distinct CDR3 sequences, less than 35% seen once. CDR1 and CDR2 from the germline V gene are KGHSH and LQKENI. The CDR3 has 15 residues. V gave up 2 bases and J gave up 5 bases, with 12 bases separating them.

The source is a man between 40 and 49 years old with non-small cell lung cancer. The chain links TRBV18 to TRBJ1-4; possibly TRBD1 for D (6 bases). Input material: lung tumor tissue. The CDR3 DNA reads as TGTGCCAGCTCACCAGACGACAGGAGGAATGAAAAACTGTTTTTT. This gives the protein CASSPDDRRNEKLFF.